Listed here are 27 T cell receptor beta chains from one sample, sequenced in a study of blood T cells in healthy people across ages. Primers used in a second PCR of roughly 7 to 11 cycles were a sample-barcoded 5' primer and a J-beta primer mix. TCRdb re-called the 5' RACE reads through MiXCR, storing one row per CDR3 protein. This sample has fewer than 700,000 distinct CDR3 sequences, with less than 60% found just once. What was sequenced was blood. Receptors originate from a man aged 80 or over in good health.

This chain uses TRBV2 with TRBJ2-1; D is ambiguous. CDR3 length equals 17 residues. CDR1 is SNHLY, CDR2 FYNNEI, per germline. The ends were cut back, 7 bases at V and 4 bases at J, with 23 bases in the middle. In DNA, the CDR3 is TGTGCCAGCAACTTTGTGCCAGATTTGCACCAGTACAATGAGCAGTTCTTC. Protein product: CASNFVPDLHQYNEQFF.

This clonotype was recorded once. The DNA of the CDR3 is TGTGCCATCGGAGGGACGACAGGGGAAGGCTACGAGCAGTACTTC. As protein: CAIGGTTGEGYEQYF. This rearrangement joins TRBV10-3 to TRBJ2-4; 8 bases line up with TRBD1. The last part of the DNA fits TRBJ2-7 better; the J call may be wrong. Germline V gene sequence: CDR1 ENHRY, CDR2 SYGVKD. The CDR3 consists of 15 residues.

This clonotype appeared a few times. This chain links TRBV7-9 with TRBJ1-2; D remains ambiguous. Deletions cut 1 base from V and 8 bases from J, with 11 bases between. The V gene's germline CDR1 is SEHNR and CDR2 FQNEAQ (reference sequence). This CDR3 spans 13 amino acids. The CDR3 spells CASSLVPAEGYTF. CDR3 nucleotide sequence: TGTGCCAGCAGCTTAGTGCCAGCGGAGGGCTACACCTTC.

Turning to this clonotype: At one boundary the junction diverges from the germline segment, which might be a read error. The chain combines TRBV2 with TRBJ2-7; the match to TRBD2 covers 7 bases. The CDR3 covers 16 residues. Germline CDR1 and CDR2: SNHLY and FYNNEI. As DNA, the CDR3 is TGTGTCAGCAGTGATTGGGAGGGAACCCCCACCTACGAGCAGTACTTC. It is translated as CVSSDWEGTPTYEQYF. The complete variable domain, with remaining parts taken from reference TRBV2 and TRBJ2-7, reads EPEVTQTPSHQVTQMGQEVILRCVPISNHLYFYWYRQILGQKVEFLVSFYNNEISEKSEIFDDQFSVERPDGSNFTLKIRSTKLEDSAMYFCVSSDWEGTPTYEQYFGPGTRLTVT.

This clonotype was observed a handful of times. The chain recombines TRBV28 with TRBJ2-4; 11 bases map to TRBD2. Germline V gene lookup returns CDR1 MDHEN and CDR2 SYDVKM. The trim removed 5 bases at V and 0 bases at J, leaving 15 bases unmatched. The CDR3 has 20 amino acids. The CDR3 here is CASSPLAGGSGILAKNIQYF. The CDR3 DNA reads TGTGCCAGCAGTCCATTAGCGGGAGGGAGCGGAATCTTAGCCAAAAACATTCAGTACTTC.

The gene calls are TRBV29-1 and TRBJ1-5; no firm D call. Per germline, CDR1 SQVTM and CDR2 ANQGSEA. The CDR3 covers 15 residues. The CDR3 is CSPKGGPGHDQPQHF. The CDR3 DNA reads as TGCAGTCCGAAGGGCGGTCCAGGCCACGATCAGCCCCAGCATTTT.

The genes are TRBV12-3 or TRBV12-4 and TRBJ2-1; D might be TRBD2 (5 bases). This CDR3 is 15 amino acids long. V gave up 6 bases and J gave up 7 bases, with 19 bases separating them. CDR3 sequence: CASRLVGSGRNEQFF. The CDR3 nucleotides are TGTGCCAGCAGGTTGGTTGGATCGGGGAGAAATGAGCAGTTCTTC.

This clonotype was seen a handful of times. The V gene is TRBV29-1, the J gene TRBJ1-2; D ambiguous. Germline V gene sequence: CDR1 SQVTM, CDR2 ANQGSEA. CDR3 length: 13 residues. V was clipped by 1 base and J by 2 bases, with 8 bases between them. The CDR3 here is CSVEGQANYGYTF. In nucleotides, the CDR3 is TGCAGCGTTGAAGGGCAGGCCAACTATGGCTACACCTTC.

This clonotype appeared a single time. J is TRBJ1-1 and V is TRBV20-1; TRBD1 agrees at 8 bases. Germline V gene data show CDR1 as DFQATT and CDR2 as SNEGSKA (reference sequence). Unmatched junction bases numbered 6, after V lost 3 bases and J lost 3 bases. This CDR3 spans 14 amino acids. The CDR3 protein is CSARQGAYDTEAFF. The CDR3 DNA is TGCAGTGCTAGGCAGGGGGCGTACGACACTGAAGCTTTCTTT.

The chain uses TRBV4-3 and TRBJ1-2, with unresolved D. V lost 1 base to trimming and J lost 0 bases, with 6 bases between them. Germline CDR1 is LGHNA and CDR2 is YSLEER. The CDR3 has 14 residues. The CDR3 coding sequence is TGCGCCAGCAGCCAAGCCGGAACTAACTATGGCTACACCTTC. This codes for CASSQAGTNYGYTF.

This chain uses TRBV11-2 with TRBJ2-3; D is tentatively TRBD1 or TRBD2 (6 bases each). Trimming stripped 5 bases from V and 2 bases from J, with 14 bases between. The germline V gene has CDR1 SGHAT and CDR2 FQNNGV. The CDR3 totals 15 residues. The CDR3 is CASSVRGVNTDTQYF. The CDR3 DNA follows: TGTGCCAGCAGCGTGAGGGGGGTCAACACAGATACGCAGTATTTT.

The V call is TRBV29-1, the J call TRBJ1-1; D not certain. Deletions cut 0 bases from V and 5 bases from J, with 13 bases between. The germline CDR1 and CDR2 sequences are SQVTM and ANQGSEA. The CDR3 runs to 14 residues. CDR3 protein: CSVEDSRRATEAFF. CDR3 bases: TGCAGCGTTGAAGATAGCAGGCGGGCGACTGAAGCTTTCTTT.

This clonotype has only a few counts. V is TRBV7-2 and J is TRBJ2-7; 10 bases map to TRBD2. The germline V gene encodes CDR1 SGHTA and CDR2 FQGNSA. The CDR3 length is 15 residues. V lost 5 bases, J lost 0 bases, and 4 bases stayed unmatched. The CDR3 coding sequence is TGTGCCAGCAGCACCCGGACTAGCGGCTCCTACGAGCAGTACTTC. Encoded protein: CASSTRTSGSYEQYF.

This clonotype has only a few counts. The gene calls are TRBV7-2 and TRBJ2-3, with D possibly being TRBD2 (5 bases). Per germline, CDR1 SGHTA and CDR2 FQGNSA. V gave up 2 bases and J gave up 10 bases, with 13 bases separating them. The CDR3 is 13 residues long. DNA for the CDR3: TGTGCCAGCAGCTTATCCGAGAGCGGATCGCAGTATTTT. Amino acid sequence: CASSLSESGSQYF.

This clonotype was recorded many times. This chain connects TRBV29-1 to TRBJ2-3, with D possibly TRBD1 on 5 matching bases. The CDR3 consists of 14 residues. The V and J ends lost 6 bases and 3 bases respectively, with 16 bases between them. Germline CDR1 and CDR2: SQVTM and ANQGSEA. The CDR3 is CSVGPRVGTDTQYF. In nucleotides, the CDR3 is TGCAGCGTGGGCCCCAGGGTGGGGACAGATACGCAGTATTTT.

This chain links TRBV20-1 with TRBJ2-3, with 10 nucleotides matching TRBD2. V dropped 2 bases and J dropped 3; count of bases not matched to a gene: 5. CDR1 and CDR2 (germline): DFQATT, SNEGSKA (reference sequence). The CDR3 spans 15 residues. DNA of the CDR3: TGCAGTGCTAGACTAGCGGGGGCCTCTACAGATACGCAGTATTTT. Protein sequence: CSARLAGASTDTQYF.

This clonotype was seen at least ten times. The chain is built from TRBV6-1 and TRBJ1-6; D gene unclear. V was pared by 6 bases and J by 0 bases, with 15 bases between. This CDR3 comprises 17 residues. Germline V gene data show CDR1 as MNHNS and CDR2 as SASEGT. The CDR3 region is CASRSYDRSSYNSPLHF. In nucleotides, the CDR3 is TGTGCCAGCAGAAGCTACGATCGGAGCTCCTATAATTCACCCCTCCACTTT.

CDR3 DNA sequence: TGTGCCAGCAGCCTTGGACTAGCGGGTACTTATACGCAGTATTTT. Protein product: CASSLGLAGTYTQYF. The chain joins TRBV7-2 to TRBJ2-3; TRBD2 matches at 11 bases. CDR3 length equals 15 residues. Per the germline V gene, CDR1 is SGHTA and CDR2 is FQGNSA. V lost 5 bases, J lost 7 bases, and 8 bases stayed unmatched. The complete variable domain, with remaining parts taken from reference TRBV7-2 and TRBJ2-3, reads GAGVSQSPSNKVTEKGKDVELRCDPISGHTALYWYRQSLGQGLEFLIYFQGNSAPDKSGLPSDRFSAERTGGSVSTLTIQRTQQEDSAVYLCASSLGLAGTYTQYFGPGTRLTVL.

J is TRBJ2-7 and V is TRBV4-2, with TRBD2 as a possible D gene (6 bases). V lost 2 bases to trimming and J lost 2 bases, with 19 bases between them. Germline CDR1 reads LGHNA; CDR2 reads YNFKEQ. The CDR3 runs to 17 residues. CDR3 amino acids: CASSQPTIWGVTYEQYF. The CDR3 coding sequence is TGTGCCAGCAGCCAACCTACGATCTGGGGGGTAACCTACGAGCAGTACTTC.

This clonotype was found many times. The CDR3 DNA sequence: TGTGCCAGCAGTTACCCCCCACTACTAGCGGGAGGCCCCGGTGAGCAGTTCTTC. As protein: CASSYPPLLAGGPGEQFF. The V call is TRBV6-5, the J call TRBJ2-1; TRBD2 matches 12 bases. CDR1 MNHEY and CDR2 SVGAGI come from the germline V gene. The CDR3 totals 18 residues. J was trimmed by 9 bases and V by 2 bases; bases with no gene match: 14.

In regard to this clonotype: A much larger clone sits a single nucleotide away, making a read error possible. This sequence joins TRBV6-5 and TRBJ1-1, with 10 positions matching TRBD1. Germline V gene lookup returns CDR1 MNHEY and CDR2 SVGAGI. The CDR3 runs to 14 residues. The CDR3 protein is CVSSSRTGGTEAFF. CDR3 sequence (DNA): TGTGTCAGCAGTTCAAGGACAGGGGGCACTGAAGCTTTCTTT.

This chain connects TRBV7-2 to TRBJ2-3; no reliable D call. This CDR3 is 12 amino acids long. The germline gives CDR1 SGHTA, CDR2 FQGNSA. The V gene lost 3 bases and the J gene lost 4 bases, with 5 bases spanning the gap. The CDR3 spells CASSFIADTQYF. The DNA of the CDR3 is TGTGCCAGCAGCTTCATCGCAGATACGCAGTATTTT.

CDR3 in amino acids: CASSLAGTANGYTF. The CDR3 nucleotides read TGCGCCAGCAGCTTGGCCGGGACAGCGAATGGCTACACCTTC. V usage is TRBV5-1 and J usage is TRBJ1-2; 7 bases agree with TRBD1. Germline trimming cut 0 bases from V and 6 bases from J; bases unmatched to any gene: 5. The germline V gene encodes CDR1 SGHRS and CDR2 YFSETQ. This CDR3 contains 14 residues.

The chain links TRBV4-2 to TRBJ2-7, with D possibly being TRBD1 (6 bases). CDR1 and CDR2 from the germline V gene are LGHNA and YNFKEQ. CDR3 length: 15 residues. Trimming shortened V by 0 bases and J by 4 bases, and 13 bases separated the two germline ends. DNA of the CDR3: TGTGCCAGCAGCCAAGAACAGGGATCCTATTACGAGCAGTACTTC. This codes for CASSQEQGSYYEQYF.

The chain uses TRBV3-1 and TRBJ1-1; 9 bases agree with TRBD1. This CDR3 spans 14 amino acids. Germline V CDR1 and CDR2: LGHDT, YNNKEL (reference sequence). The V gene end was trimmed by 1 base and the J gene end by 4 bases; junction bases not matched to a gene: 1. In DNA, the CDR3 is TGTGCCAGCAGCCAAGGGACAGGGGCCACTGAAGCTTTCTTT. It codes for CASSQGTGATEAFF.

This clonotype was observed a handful of times. The junction shows a germline mismatch at one end, possibly a read error. This chain links TRBV4-3 with TRBJ2-3; TRBD2 matches 11 bases. The CDR3 length is 15 residues. Germline V gene lookup returns CDR1 LGHNA and CDR2 YSLEER. CDR3 region: CASSLTSGDTDTQYF. The DNA for the CDR3 is TGTGCCAGCTCACTGACTAGCGGGGACACAGATACGCAGTATTTT.

The table lists this clonotype with a few counts. The chain is built from TRBV11-1 and TRBJ2-7; D possibly corresponds to TRBD2 (7 bases). The better agreement between TRBJ2-5 and the DNA end casts doubt on the J call. The CDR3 extends over 15 amino acids. In germline, CDR1 is SGHAT, CDR2 FQDESV (reference sequence). CDR3 sequence (DNA): TGTGCCAGCAGCCTGAGCGGGACATTGGGAGAGACCCAGTACTTC. Translating gives CASSLSGTLGETQYF.